One and the same sample provided the 14 T cell receptor beta chains below, sequenced in a study of blood T cell repertoires in COVID-19. Assay used: immunoSEQ multiplex PCR; TCRdb lists only in-frame clones, some missing. The profile covers 28,000 or so clones, with nearly 90% appearing a single time and around 10% taken by the ten largest. Specimen: peripheral blood. The receptors come from a man between 65 and 80 years old with acute or convalescent COVID-19.

This clone was seen just once. The chain uses TRBV5-1 and TRBJ2-7; 7 positions agree with TRBD1. The CDR3 is 15 amino acids. V gave up 2 bases and J gave up 2 bases; unmatched junction bases: 7. Germline V lookup: CDR1 SGHRS, CDR2 YFSETQ. CDR3 sequence reads: CASSFWQGVTYEQYF. The CDR3 region has the DNA TGCGCCAGCAGCTTTTGGCAGGGGGTAACCTACGAGCAGTACTTC.

The chain combines TRBV5-4 with TRBJ2-5, with TRBD2 identical over 10 bases. Looked up from germline, CDR1 is SGHNT and CDR2 is YYREEE (reference sequence). Trimming removed 0 bases from V and 4 bases from J; junction bases left unmatched: 3. The CDR3 sequence is 15 residues long. The CDR3 is CASSLVLAGVETQYF. In nucleotides, the CDR3 is TGTGCCAGCAGCTTGGTCCTAGCGGGAGTAGAGACCCAGTACTTC.

The chain has TRBV6-5 and TRBJ2-1; the D is unclear. From germline, CDR1 is MNHEY and CDR2 SVGAGI. V dropped 6 bases and J dropped 4 bases, with 7 bases sitting between them. The CDR3 loop spans 12 amino acids. In nucleotides, the CDR3 is TGTGCCAGCAGCGCAGTTTACAATGAGCAGTTCTTC. Translating it yields CASSAVYNEQFF.

The chain is built from TRBV15 and TRBJ2-1, with D perhaps matching TRBD2 (6 bases). V lost 4 bases and J lost 0, with 7 bases in between. Germline CDR1 and CDR2: LNHNV and YYDKDF (reference sequence). This CDR3 has 14 residues. The CDR3 loop is CATSTGSSYNEQFF. Written as DNA, the CDR3 is TGTGCCACCAGCACCGGGAGCTCCTACAATGAGCAGTTCTTC.

V and J are TRBV9 and TRBJ1-2, with 7 bases aligning to TRBD1. Germline V gene lookup returns CDR1 SGDLS and CDR2 YYNGEE. J was trimmed by 8 bases and V by 3 bases; bases with no gene match: 4. This CDR3 spans 12 amino acids. The CDR3 loop is CASSADRDGYTF. DNA of the CDR3: TGTGCCAGCAGCGCCGACAGGGACGGCTACACCTTC.

V and J are TRBV7-9 and TRBJ2-7; 9 positions match TRBD1. Germline CDR1 reads SEHNR; CDR2 reads FQNEAQ (reference sequence). The ends lost 4 bases at V and 5 bases at J; junction bases unmatched: 6. The CDR3 has 14 residues. In DNA form, the CDR3 reads TGTGCCAGCAGCTCAGCGGACAGGGGTCACGAGCAGTACTTC. Amino acids: CASSSADRGHEQYF. The variable domain in full, with the rest retrieved from reference TRBV7-9 and TRBJ2-7, is DTGVSQNPRHKITKRGQNVTFRCDPISEHNRLYWYRQTLGQGPEFLTYFQNEAQLEKSRLLSDRFSAERPKGSFSTLEIQRTEQGDSAMYLCASSSADRGHEQYFGPGTRLTVT.

The chain combines TRBV12-3 or TRBV12-4 with TRBJ2-4; 11 bases match TRBD1. This CDR3 has 13 residues. The V and J ends lost 5 bases and 12 bases, in that order; junction bases with no gene match: 6. The CDR3 loop is CASSLGTGGNQYF. The CDR3 DNA sequence: TGTGCCAGCAGTCTCGGGACAGGGGGGAATCAGTACTTC.

J is TRBJ1-5 and V is TRBV2, with D possibly TRBD1 on 6 matching bases. The V gene's germline CDR1 is SNHLY and CDR2 FYNNEI. Trimming pared 3 bases from V and 11 bases from J, leaving 11 bases between. This CDR3 has 12 residues. DNA of the CDR3: TGTGCCAGCAGTGACACGGCAGGGGCCCAGCATTTT. It codes for CASSDTAGAQHF.

CDR3 in amino acids: CASSEQGRDNSPLHF. The CDR3 region has the DNA TGCGCCAGCAGCGAACAGGGGAGAGATAATTCACCCCTCCACTTT. This chain connects TRBV5-1 to TRBJ1-6, with 7 bases lining up with TRBD1. Germline V CDR1 and CDR2: SGHRS, YFSETQ. This CDR3 is built from 15 residues. Trimming at V came to 4 bases and at J to 5 bases, leaving 6 bases not matched to a gene. Drawing the rest from reference TRBV5-1 and TRBJ1-6, the complete variable domain is KAGVTQTPRYLIKTRGQQVTLSCSPISGHRSVSWYQQTPGQGLQFLFEYFSETQRNKGNFPGRFSGRQFSNSRSEMNVSTLELGDSALYLCASSEQGRDNSPLHFGNGTRLTVT.

CDR3 bases: TGTGCCAGCAGCTTTTCTAGGGGGTCGGCCGGGGAGCTGTTTTTT. Amino acids: CASSFSRGSAGELFF. V is TRBV7-2 and J is TRBJ2-2, with D possibly TRBD1 on 6 matching bases. Germline V gene sequence: CDR1 SGHTA, CDR2 FQGNSA. V shed 3 bases and J shed 6 bases, with 14 bases lying between them. This CDR3 region has 15 residues.

The chain uses TRBV7-9 and TRBJ2-3, with 12 bases identical to TRBD2. After removal of 4 bases from V and 0 bases from J, the junction contained 8 bases not matched to a gene. CDR1 SEHNR and CDR2 FQNEAQ come from the germline V gene (reference sequence). This CDR3 comprises 18 residues. The chain's CDR3 is CASSYRTSGDPSTDTQYF. CDR3 sequence (DNA): TGTGCCAGCAGCTATCGGACTAGCGGGGACCCTAGCACAGATACGCAGTATTTT.

The rearrangement joins TRBV6-1 to TRBJ2-7; 12 bases are a match to TRBD2. The CDR3 is 18 amino acids. J was trimmed by 2 bases and V by 4 bases; bases with no gene match: 12. Germline V lookup: CDR1 MNHNS, CDR2 SASEGT. The CDR3, as DNA: TGTGCCAGCAGTGCTCCCACCGGACTAGCGGGAACTACCTACGAGCAGTACTTC. Translation: CASSAPTGLAGTTYEQYF.

CDR3 bases: TGTGCCATCAGCGCTCTGACTAGCGGTAGCACAGATACGCAGTATTTT. This codes for CAISALTSGSTDTQYF. The chain links TRBV10-3 to TRBJ2-3; 9 bases are a match to TRBD2. CDR1 ENHRY and CDR2 SYGVKD come from the germline V gene. This CDR3 comprises 16 residues. V shed 6 bases, J shed 0 bases, and the junction held 7 bases outside the gene matches.

The CDR3 coding sequence is TGTGCCAGCAGCTTGGGCAGCAACACCGGGGAGCTGTTTTTT. As protein: CASSLGSNTGELFF. V and J are TRBV7-2 and TRBJ2-2; the D is unclear. The germline V gene has CDR1 SGHTA and CDR2 FQGNSA. With 3 bases removed from V and 2 bases from J, the gap between germline ends came to 7 bases. The CDR3 runs 14 residues.